Listed here is a single TCR beta chain. The antigen is unknown. The sample is drawn from a study of OX40 agonist ivuxolimab in advanced cancers. V was trimmed by 6 bases and J by 6 bases, leaving 20 bases between them. CDR1 and CDR2 from the germline V gene are ENHRY and SYGVKD. This CDR3 is built from 16 residues. Sequencing used immunoSEQ multiplex PCR; TCRdb keeps in-frame clones, though not all of them. The sample shows tens of thousands of clones, roughly nine tenths of them seen only once. Overall study results and limits: On average, CD8+ T cells showed a greater number of expanded clones than CD4+.

This clonotype originated in an adult with an advanced solid tumor such as melanoma, head and neck, liver or kidney cancer. The V and J genes are TRBV10-3 and TRBJ2-2, with D perhaps given as TRBD1 or TRBD2 (7 bases each). Here the sequenced sample was CD4+ or CD8+ T cells sorted from blood, taken in a trial of the OX40 agonist ivuxolimab. CDR3 in amino acids: CAISVALTGRAGELFF. The CDR3 bases are TGTGCCATCAGCGTTGCCCTGACAGGGAGGGCCGGGGAGCTGTTTTTT.